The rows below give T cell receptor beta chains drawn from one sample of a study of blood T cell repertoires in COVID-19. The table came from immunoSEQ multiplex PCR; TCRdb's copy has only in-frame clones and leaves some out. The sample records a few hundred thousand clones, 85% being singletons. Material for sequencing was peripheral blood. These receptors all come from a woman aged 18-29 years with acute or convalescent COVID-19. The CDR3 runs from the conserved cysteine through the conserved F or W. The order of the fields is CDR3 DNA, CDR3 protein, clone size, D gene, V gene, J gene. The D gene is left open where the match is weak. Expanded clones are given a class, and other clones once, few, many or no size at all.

CDR3 DNA: TGTGCCAGCAGCTTTGAGGACGAGCAGTACTTC; CDR3 protein: CASSFEDEQYF; clone size: NA; D gene: NA; V gene: TRBV5-6; J gene: TRBJ2-7
CDR3 DNA: TGTGCCAGCAGCGCGTCGGTAGCGGGGGGGCGTTTCGAGCAGTACTTC; CDR3 protein: CASSASVAGGRFEQYF; clone size: NA; D gene: TRBD2; V gene: TRBV9; J gene: TRBJ2-7
CDR3 DNA: TGCGCCAGCAGCCCTTCCGATTCGCAGCGGACTGGAAACACCATATATTTT; CDR3 protein: CASSPSDSQRTGNTIYF; clone size: NA; D gene: NA; V gene: TRBV5-1; J gene: TRBJ1-3
CDR3 DNA: TGTGCCAGCAGTTTATTGGGTATAGGACAGGGAAAAAACTATGGCTACACCTTC; CDR3 protein: CASSLLGIGQGKNYGYTF; clone size: NA; D gene: TRBD1; V gene: TRBV27; J gene: TRBJ1-2
CDR3 DNA: TGTGCCAGCAGCTCTGGACAGACACTAAATAATTCACCCCTCCACTTT; CDR3 protein: CASSSGQTLNNSPLHF; clone size: NA; D gene: NA; V gene: TRBV5-4; J gene: TRBJ1-6
CDR3 DNA: TGTGCCAGCTCGGGGGAGGGCGAAAAACTGTTTTTT; CDR3 protein: CASSGEGEKLFF; clone size: NA; D gene: NA; V gene: TRBV6-6; J gene: TRBJ1-4
CDR3 DNA: TGTGCCAGCAGCCCGAACAAGAACACTGAAGCTTTCTTT; CDR3 protein: CASSPNKNTEAFF; clone size: NA; D gene: NA; V gene: TRBV7-6; J gene: TRBJ1-1
CDR3 DNA: TGTGCCAGCAGTTTACTCGGAGCTAGCCCGGGGGAGCTGTTTTTT; CDR3 protein: CASSLLGASPGELFF; clone size: NA; D gene: NA; V gene: TRBV27; J gene: TRBJ2-2
CDR3 DNA: TGCACCAGCAGCCAACTAGCGGGCTACAATGAGCAGTTCTTC; CDR3 protein: CTSSQLAGYNEQFF; clone size: few; D gene: NA; V gene: TRBV1; J gene: TRBJ2-1
CDR3 DNA: TGTGCCGTTCAAATCGAGGCGGGGAACAACTATGGCTACACCTTC; CDR3 protein: CAVQIEAGNNYGYTF; clone size: NA; D gene: NA; V gene: TRBV10-3; J gene: TRBJ1-2
CDR3 DNA: TGCGCCAGCAGCCGCTACGCCCCCCCTGACAGGGCCCAAGAGACCCAGTACTTC; CDR3 protein: CASSRYAPPDRAQETQYF; clone size: NA; D gene: TRBD1; V gene: TRBV5-1; J gene: TRBJ2-5
CDR3 DNA: TGTGCCAGCAGTTTCAACGGGGGAGGGAGTGAAGCTTTCTTT; CDR3 protein: CASSFNGGGSEAFF; clone size: NA; D gene: NA; V gene: TRBV6-6; J gene: TRBJ1-1
CDR3 DNA: TGTGCCAGCAGTTTTTACAGGGGGCAAGCTTTCTTT; CDR3 protein: CASSFYRGQAFF; clone size: NA; D gene: TRBD1; V gene: TRBV12-3/TRBV12-4; J gene: TRBJ1-1
CDR3 DNA: TGTGCCAGCAGCCGACCGTCGATCGATAGCGGGAGGGCGAAGTTCTTC; CDR3 protein: CASSRPSIDSGRAKFF; clone size: NA; D gene: TRBD2; V gene: TRBV3-1/TRBV3-2; J gene: TRBJ2-1
CDR3 DNA: TGTGCCAGCAGTCCCGGGACAGGGATTTCACCCCTCCACTTT; CDR3 protein: CASSPGTGISPLHF; clone size: few; D gene: TRBD1; V gene: TRBV9; J gene: TRBJ1-6
CDR3 DNA: TGTGCCAGCAGTGAATTAGGGGGTATGCTCACAGATACGCAGTATTTT; CDR3 protein: CASSELGGMLTDTQYF; clone size: NA; D gene: NA; V gene: TRBV6-1; J gene: TRBJ2-3
CDR3 DNA: TGTGCCAGTAGTATTTATGGAGGGAGGGCTGACGAGCAGTACTTC; CDR3 protein: CASSIYGGRADEQYF; clone size: NA; D gene: TRBD2; V gene: TRBV19; J gene: TRBJ2-7
CDR3 DNA: TGTGCCTGGATGGGGGCAGCTTATGGCTACACCTTC; CDR3 protein: CAWMGAAYGYTF; clone size: NA; D gene: NA; V gene: TRBV30; J gene: TRBJ1-2
CDR3 DNA: TGTGCCATCAGTGAGGAGGCGAGGGTCTCCTACAATGAGCAGTTCTTC; CDR3 protein: CAISEEARVSYNEQFF; clone size: once; D gene: NA; V gene: TRBV10-3; J gene: TRBJ2-1
CDR3 DNA: TGTGCCAGCAGCCCCACGCGGACTGAAAACATTCAGTACTTC; CDR3 protein: CASSPTRTENIQYF; clone size: NA; D gene: NA; V gene: TRBV3-1/TRBV3-2; J gene: TRBJ2-4
CDR3 DNA: TGTGCCAGCACAGGGGAACGAGATACGCAGTATTTT; CDR3 protein: CASTGERDTQYF; clone size: NA; D gene: NA; V gene: TRBV27; J gene: TRBJ2-3
CDR3 DNA: TGTGCCAGCAGCTTAAAACAGGGGCAAGAGACCCAGTACTTC; CDR3 protein: CASSLKQGQETQYF; clone size: NA; D gene: TRBD1; V gene: TRBV5-6; J gene: TRBJ2-5
CDR3 DNA: TGTGCCAGTAGTGTTCTAGCGGGGGGGCGTGATACGCAGTATTTT; CDR3 protein: CASSVLAGGRDTQYF; clone size: NA; D gene: TRBD2; V gene: TRBV19; J gene: TRBJ2-3
CDR3 DNA: TGTGCCAGCAGCGATCTAAGGAGACAGGGAAGCACAGATACGCAGTATTTT; CDR3 protein: CASSDLRRQGSTDTQYF; clone size: NA; D gene: TRBD1; V gene: TRBV5-4; J gene: TRBJ2-3
CDR3 DNA: TGTGCCAGCCAAGGACAGGGATTAGAAAAACTGTTTTTT; CDR3 protein: CASQGQGLEKLFF; clone size: NA; D gene: TRBD1; V gene: TRBV7-2; J gene: TRBJ1-4
CDR3 DNA: TGTGCCAGCAGCTTTCCTAGCCGGGAGACCCAGTACTTC; CDR3 protein: CASSFPSRETQYF; clone size: NA; D gene: NA; V gene: TRBV7-9; J gene: TRBJ2-5
CDR3 DNA: TGTGCCAGCTCACCTGGGACTGCCTACGAGCAGTACTTC; CDR3 protein: CASSPGTAYEQYF; clone size: NA; D gene: NA; V gene: TRBV18; J gene: TRBJ2-7
CDR3 DNA: TGTGCCAGCTCACAGGGGATAGGGAGGCGAGACGAGCAGTACTTC; CDR3 protein: CASSQGIGRRDEQYF; clone size: NA; D gene: NA; V gene: TRBV18; J gene: TRBJ2-7
CDR3 DNA: TGTGCCAGCAGAGAACACTCCTACCGACAGGGAGGCTATGGCTACACCTTC; CDR3 protein: CASREHSYRQGGYGYTF; clone size: NA; D gene: TRBD1; V gene: TRBV28; J gene: TRBJ1-2